The entry below gives a single TCR beta chain sequence along with its context. Deletions cut 4 bases from V and 6 bases from J, with 10 bases between. CDR3 length equals 12 residues. No cell fractionation was done, so the repertoire covers all unsorted peripheral blood T cells. The data were obtained in a study of HIV-infected patients and healthy controls. Alpha and beta constant-region primers primed reverse transcription of approximately 0.55 ug RNA. Separate chain-specific third strand synthesis with multiplexing indices produced the alpha and beta libraries. TCRdb reanalysed the 5' RACE reads using MiXCR and keeps one entry per CDR3 protein. The sample contains about 14,000 distinct CDR3 sequences, roughly a tenth of which appear only once.

The sequenced material came from blood. V is TRBV12-3 or TRBV12-4 and J is TRBJ2-7; possible D gene TRBD1, 6 bases. The TCR was taken from an adult in good health. The CDR3 nucleotides are TGTGCCAGCAGTTACAGGGTTCGCGAGCAGTACTTC. Its protein product is CASSYRVREQYF.